This T cell receptor (beta chain) was recorded in a study of T cell repertoires in cytomegalovirus infection. This CDR3 contains 16 residues. Germline-derived CDR1 and CDR2 are MNHEY and SMNVEV (reference sequence). Between the trimmed V and J ends, which lost 3 bases and 5 bases, there was a span of 17 bases. Regarding this clonotype: As yet, its antigen is unknown.

TCRdb fed the reads into MiXCR, producing one record per CDR3 protein. The sample has fewer than 900,000 distinct CDR3 sequences; approximately 32% are singletons. The sample consisted of cultured CD8+ T cells from PBMCs, taken from culture after CMV antigen stimulation. This rearrangement joins TRBV27 to TRBJ1-5; D ambiguous. The clonotype comes from a human donor in good health (CMV status not recorded). Some clones in this sample may be carry-over from other donors' samples. CDR3 region: CASSLAGGSAHQPQHF. As DNA, the CDR3 is TGTGCCAGCAGTTTGGCCGGCGGGTCGGCCCATCAGCCCCAGCATTTT.